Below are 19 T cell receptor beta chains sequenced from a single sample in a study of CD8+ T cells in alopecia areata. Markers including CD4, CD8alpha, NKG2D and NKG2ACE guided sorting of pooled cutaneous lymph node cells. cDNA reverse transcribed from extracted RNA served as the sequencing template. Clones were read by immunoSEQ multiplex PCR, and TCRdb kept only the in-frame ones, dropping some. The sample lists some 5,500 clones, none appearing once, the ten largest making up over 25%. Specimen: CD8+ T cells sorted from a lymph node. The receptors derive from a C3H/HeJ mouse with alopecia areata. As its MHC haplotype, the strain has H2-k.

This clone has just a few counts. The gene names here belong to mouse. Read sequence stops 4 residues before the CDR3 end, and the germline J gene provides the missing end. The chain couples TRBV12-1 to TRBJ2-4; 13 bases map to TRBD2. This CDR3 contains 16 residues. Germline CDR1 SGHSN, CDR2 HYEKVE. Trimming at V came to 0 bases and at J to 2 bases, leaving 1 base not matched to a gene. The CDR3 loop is CASSLGTGGVQNTLYF. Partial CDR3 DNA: TGTGCCAGCTCTCTCGGGACTGGGGGGGTTCAAAAC.

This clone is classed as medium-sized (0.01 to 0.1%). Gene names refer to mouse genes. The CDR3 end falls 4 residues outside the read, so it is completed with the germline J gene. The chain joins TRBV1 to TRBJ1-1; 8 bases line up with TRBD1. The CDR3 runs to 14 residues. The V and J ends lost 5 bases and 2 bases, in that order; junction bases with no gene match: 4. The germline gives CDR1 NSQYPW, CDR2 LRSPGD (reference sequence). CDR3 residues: CTCSPGTGNTEVFF. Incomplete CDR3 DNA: TGCACCTGCAGTCCCGGGACAGGTAACACA.

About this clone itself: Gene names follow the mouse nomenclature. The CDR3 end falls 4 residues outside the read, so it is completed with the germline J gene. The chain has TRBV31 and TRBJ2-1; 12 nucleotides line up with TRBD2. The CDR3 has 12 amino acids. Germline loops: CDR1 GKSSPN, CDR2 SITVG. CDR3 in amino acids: CAPGTGGSEQFF. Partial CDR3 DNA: TGTGCCCCCGGGACTGGGGGGTCT.

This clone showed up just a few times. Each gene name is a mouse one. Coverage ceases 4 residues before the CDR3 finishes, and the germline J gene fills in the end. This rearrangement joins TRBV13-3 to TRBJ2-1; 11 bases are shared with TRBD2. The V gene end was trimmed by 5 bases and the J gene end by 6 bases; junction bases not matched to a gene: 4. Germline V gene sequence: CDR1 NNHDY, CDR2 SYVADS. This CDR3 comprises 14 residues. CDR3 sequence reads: CASRDWGAPAEQFF. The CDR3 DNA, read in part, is TGTGCCAGCAGGGACTGGGGGGCCCCTGCT.

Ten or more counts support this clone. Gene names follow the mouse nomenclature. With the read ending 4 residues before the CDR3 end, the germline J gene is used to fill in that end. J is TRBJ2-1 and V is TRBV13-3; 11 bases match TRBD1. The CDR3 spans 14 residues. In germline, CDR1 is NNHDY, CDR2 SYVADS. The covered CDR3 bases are TGTGCCAGCAGTGCTAGGACAGGGGGCCCT. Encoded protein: CASSARTGGP. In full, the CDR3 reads CASSARTGGPEQFF.

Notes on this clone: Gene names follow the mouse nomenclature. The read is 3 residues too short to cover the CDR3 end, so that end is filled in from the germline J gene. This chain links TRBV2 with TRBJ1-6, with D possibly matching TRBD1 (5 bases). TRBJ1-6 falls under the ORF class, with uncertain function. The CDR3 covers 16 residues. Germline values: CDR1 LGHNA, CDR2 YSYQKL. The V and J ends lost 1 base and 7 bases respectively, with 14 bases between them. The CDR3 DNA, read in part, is TGTGCCAGCAGCCAAGCCCCCCCAGGGCGAAATTCGCCC. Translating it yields CASSQAPPGRNSP. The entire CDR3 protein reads CASSQAPPGRNSPLYF.

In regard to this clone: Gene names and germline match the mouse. The sequenced part of the CDR3 DNA is TGTGCCAGCAGTGAGACTTACTGGGGGGGACAAGAC. Its protein is CASSETYWGGQD. The complete CDR3 reads CASSETYWGGQDTQYF. The chain uses TRBV13-3 and TRBJ2-5; 10 bases line up with TRBD2. The read ends 4 residues early relative to the CDR3; the germline J gene fills the gap. J lost 3 bases, V lost 2 bases, and 6 bases had no gene match. The CDR3 totals 16 residues. The germline gives CDR1 NNHDY, CDR2 SYVADS.

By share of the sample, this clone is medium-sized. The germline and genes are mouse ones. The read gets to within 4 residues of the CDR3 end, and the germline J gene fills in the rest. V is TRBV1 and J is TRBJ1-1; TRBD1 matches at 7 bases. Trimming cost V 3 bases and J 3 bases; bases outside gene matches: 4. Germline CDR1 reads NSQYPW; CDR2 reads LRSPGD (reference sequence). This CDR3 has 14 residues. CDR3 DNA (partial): TGCACCTGCAGTGCCCAGGGGGTCGACACA. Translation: CTCSAQGVDT. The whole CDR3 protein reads CTCSAQGVDTEVFF.

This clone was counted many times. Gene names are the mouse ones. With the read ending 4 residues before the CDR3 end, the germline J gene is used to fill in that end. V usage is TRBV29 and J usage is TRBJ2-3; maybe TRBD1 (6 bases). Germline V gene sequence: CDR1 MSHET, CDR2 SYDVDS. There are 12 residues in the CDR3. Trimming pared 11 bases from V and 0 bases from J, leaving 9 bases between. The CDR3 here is CAGDNSAETLYF. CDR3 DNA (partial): TGTGCTGGGGACAATAGTGCAGAA.

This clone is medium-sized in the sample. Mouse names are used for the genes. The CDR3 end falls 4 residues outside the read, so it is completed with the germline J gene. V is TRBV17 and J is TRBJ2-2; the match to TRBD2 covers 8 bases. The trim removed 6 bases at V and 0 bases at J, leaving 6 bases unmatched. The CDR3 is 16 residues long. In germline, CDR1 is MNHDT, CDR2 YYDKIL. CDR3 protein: CASSHGTGANTGQLYF. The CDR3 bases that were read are TGTGCTAGCAGCCACGGGACTGGAGCAAACACCGGG.

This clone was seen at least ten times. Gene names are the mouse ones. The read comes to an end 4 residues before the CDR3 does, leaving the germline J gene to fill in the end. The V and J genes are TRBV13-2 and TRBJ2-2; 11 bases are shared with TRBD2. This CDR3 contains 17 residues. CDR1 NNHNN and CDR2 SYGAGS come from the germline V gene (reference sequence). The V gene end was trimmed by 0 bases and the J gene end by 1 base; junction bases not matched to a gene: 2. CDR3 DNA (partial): TGTGCCAGCGGTGATGAAGACTGGGGGGGAAACACCGGG. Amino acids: CASGDEDWGGNTG. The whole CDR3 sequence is CASGDEDWGGNTGQLYF.

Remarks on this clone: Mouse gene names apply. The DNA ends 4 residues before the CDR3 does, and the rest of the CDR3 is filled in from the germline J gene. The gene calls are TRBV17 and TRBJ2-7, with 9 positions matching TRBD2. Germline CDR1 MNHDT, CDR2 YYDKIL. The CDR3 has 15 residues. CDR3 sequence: CASGDDWGTSYEQYF. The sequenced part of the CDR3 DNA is TGTGCCAGCGGTGATGACTGGGGGACCTCCTAT.

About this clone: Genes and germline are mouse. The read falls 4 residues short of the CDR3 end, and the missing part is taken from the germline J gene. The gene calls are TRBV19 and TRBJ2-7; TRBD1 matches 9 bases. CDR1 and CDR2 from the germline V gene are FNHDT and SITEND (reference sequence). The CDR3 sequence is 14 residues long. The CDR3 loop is CASSSGTGRDEQYF. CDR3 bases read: TGTGCCAGCAGTTCCGGGACAGGGAGGGAT.

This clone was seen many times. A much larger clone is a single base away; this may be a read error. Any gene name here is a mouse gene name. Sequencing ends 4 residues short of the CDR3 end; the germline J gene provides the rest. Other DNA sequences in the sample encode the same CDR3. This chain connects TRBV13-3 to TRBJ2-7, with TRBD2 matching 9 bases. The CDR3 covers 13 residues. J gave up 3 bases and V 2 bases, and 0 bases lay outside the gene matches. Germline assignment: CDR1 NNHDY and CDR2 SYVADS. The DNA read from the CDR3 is TGTGCCAGCAGTGAGGACTGGGGCTAT. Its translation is CASSEDWGY. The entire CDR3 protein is CASSEDWGYEQYF.

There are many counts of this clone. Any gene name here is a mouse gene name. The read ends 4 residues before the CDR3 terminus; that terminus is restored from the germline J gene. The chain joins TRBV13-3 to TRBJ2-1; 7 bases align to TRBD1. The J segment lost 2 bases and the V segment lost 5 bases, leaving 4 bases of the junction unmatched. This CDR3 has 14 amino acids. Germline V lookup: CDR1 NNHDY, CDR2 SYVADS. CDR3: CASSGTADYAEQFF. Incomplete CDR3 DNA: TGTGCCAGCAGCGGGACAGCCGACTATGCT.

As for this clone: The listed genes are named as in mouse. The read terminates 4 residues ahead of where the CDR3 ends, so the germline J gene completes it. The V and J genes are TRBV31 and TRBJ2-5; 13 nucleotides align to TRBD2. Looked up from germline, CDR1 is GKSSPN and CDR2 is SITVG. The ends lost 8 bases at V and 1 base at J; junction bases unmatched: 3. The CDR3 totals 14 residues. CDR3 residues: CAQGLGGHQDTQYF. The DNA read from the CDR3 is TGTGCCCAAGGACTGGGGGGGCACCAAGAC.

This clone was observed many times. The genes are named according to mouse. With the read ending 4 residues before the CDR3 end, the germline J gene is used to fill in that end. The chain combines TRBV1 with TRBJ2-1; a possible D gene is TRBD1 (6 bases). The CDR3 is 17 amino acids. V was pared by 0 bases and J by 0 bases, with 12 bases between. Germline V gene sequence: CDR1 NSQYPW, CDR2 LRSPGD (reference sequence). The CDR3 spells CTCSAEGGQYNYAEQFF. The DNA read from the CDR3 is TGCACCTGCAGTGCAGAAGGTGGACAGTATAACTATGCT.

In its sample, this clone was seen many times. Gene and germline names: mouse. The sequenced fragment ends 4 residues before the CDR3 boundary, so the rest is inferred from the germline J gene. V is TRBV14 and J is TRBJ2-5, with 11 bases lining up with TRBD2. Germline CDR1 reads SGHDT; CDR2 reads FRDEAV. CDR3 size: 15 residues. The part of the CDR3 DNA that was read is TGTGCCAGCAGTTTCCCGGACTGGGGGGAAGAC. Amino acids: CASSFPDWGED. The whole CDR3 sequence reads CASSFPDWGEDTQYF.

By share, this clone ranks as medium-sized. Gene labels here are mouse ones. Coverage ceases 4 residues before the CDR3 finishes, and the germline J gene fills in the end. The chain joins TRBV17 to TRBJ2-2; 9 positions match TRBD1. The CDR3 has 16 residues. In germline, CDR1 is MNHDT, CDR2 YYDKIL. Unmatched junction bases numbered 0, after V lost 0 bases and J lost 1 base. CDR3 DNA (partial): TGTGCTAGCAGTAGAGAGGACAGGGGAAACACCGGG. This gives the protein CASSREDRGNTG. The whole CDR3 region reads CASSREDRGNTGQLYF. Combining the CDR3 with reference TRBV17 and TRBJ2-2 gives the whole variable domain DTTVKQNPRYKLARVGKPVNLICSQTMNHDTMYWYQKKPNQAPKLLLFYYDKILNREADTFEKFQSSRPNNSFCSLYIGSAGLEYSAMYLCASSREDRGNTGQLYFGEGSKLTVL.